This TCR beta chain was captured in a study of CD8 T cells in Susac syndrome. General study results and limits: In Susac syndrome, CD4+ T cell repertoires lacked any clonal expansion.

Sequencing targeted TCR beta in T cells from blood (CD8+ and CD4+). Turning to this clonotype: Antigen: not known.

An amount of RNA that ranged from roughly 0.5 to 1 ug was reverse transcribed with random hexamers. The TCR beta CDR3 was amplified by immunoSEQ multiplex PCR across 54 Vbeta, 13 Jbeta. TCRdb called the immunoSEQ multiplex PCR reads again in MiXCR, with one record for every CDR3 protein. The sample has 150,000 to 160,000 distinct CDR3 sequences; roughly 96% are singletons. V was trimmed by 10 bases and J by 3 bases, leaving 10 bases between them. The germline V gene has CDR1 MNHEY and CDR2 SMNVEV (reference sequence). This CDR3 is built from 12 residues. The sequencing input was CD4+ T cells from PBMCs. This sequence originates from a human donor with Susac syndrome. The genes are TRBV27 and TRBJ2-1; D is perhaps TRBD2 (5 bases). The CDR3 DNA follows: TGTGCCACCAAAGAGGGCTACAATGAGCAGTTCTTC. Its translation is CATKEGYNEQFF.